Listed below are T cell receptor beta chains from one sample, sequenced in a study of OX40 agonist ivuxolimab in advanced cancers. Here immunoSEQ multiplex PCR was the method, and the copy in TCRdb shows in-frame clones only, minus some. The sample records about 76,000 clones, about 89% being singletons. The sample was CD4+ or CD8+ T cells sorted from blood, taken in a trial of the OX40 agonist ivuxolimab. Source of these receptors: an adult with an advanced solid tumor such as melanoma, head and neck, liver or kidney cancer. Both conserved end residues are part of each CDR3. Fields, in order: D gene, V gene, J gene, clone size, CDR3 DNA, CDR3 protein. The D gene is left open where the match is weak. Clone size is not always given. Where it is, it says once, few, many or a class for expanded clones.

d_gene: TRBD1; v_gene: TRBV7-2; j_gene: TRBJ1-1; abundance: few; CDR3nt: TGTGCCAGCAGCTTAGCTGGGACAGAGCGAGGCACTGAAGCTTTCTTT; CDR3aa: CASSLAGTERGTEAFF
d_gene: TRBD1; v_gene: TRBV11-2; j_gene: TRBJ2-1; abundance: -; CDR3nt: TGTGCCAGCAGCGTAAAGGACAGGAGATCCTACAATGAGCAGTTCTTC; CDR3aa: CASSVKDRRSYNEQFF
d_gene: -; v_gene: TRBV29-1; j_gene: TRBJ2-1; abundance: -; CDR3nt: TGCAGCGTAGTGGCGGACAGTTACAATGAGCAGTTCTTC; CDR3aa: CSVVADSYNEQFF
d_gene: -; v_gene: TRBV5-1; j_gene: TRBJ2-7; abundance: -; CDR3nt: TGCGCCAGCAGCTTTGACAGTACCTACGAGCAGTACTTC; CDR3aa: CASSFDSTYEQYF
d_gene: -; v_gene: TRBV27; j_gene: TRBJ2-7; abundance: -; CDR3nt: TGTGCCAGCAGTTTAAGGGGCCAGCCCTACGAGCAGTACTTC; CDR3aa: CASSLRGQPYEQYF
d_gene: -; v_gene: TRBV7-8; j_gene: TRBJ1-2; abundance: -; CDR3nt: TGTGCCAGCAGCACGACGGGAGGGGATGGCTACACCTTC; CDR3aa: CASSTTGGDGYTF
d_gene: -; v_gene: TRBV4-1; j_gene: TRBJ2-7; abundance: -; CDR3nt: TGCGCCAGCAGCCAAGAAGGCCGCTACGAGCAGTACTTC; CDR3aa: CASSQEGRYEQYF
d_gene: TRBD1; v_gene: TRBV6-1; j_gene: TRBJ2-7; abundance: -; CDR3nt: TGTGCCAGCAGTGAAGAGCGACAGGGATGGGACGAGCAGTACTTC; CDR3aa: CASSEERQGWDEQYF
d_gene: -; v_gene: TRBV7-9; j_gene: TRBJ1-6; abundance: -; CDR3nt: TGTGCCAGCAGCTTAGCCGGCTCACCCCTCCACTTT; CDR3aa: CASSLAGSPLHF
d_gene: TRBD2; v_gene: TRBV11-2; j_gene: TRBJ2-1; abundance: -; CDR3nt: TGTGCCAGCAGCTTAGTGGTATTAGCGGGAGGTGAGCAGTTCTTC; CDR3aa: CASSLVVLAGGEQFF
d_gene: -; v_gene: TRBV7-3; j_gene: TRBJ1-2; abundance: once; CDR3nt: TGTGCCAGCAGCTTAACCCCTCCGGGACGGACTAACTATGGCTACACCTTC; CDR3aa: CASSLTPPGRTNYGYTF
d_gene: TRBD1; v_gene: TRBV5-6; j_gene: TRBJ1-3; abundance: -; CDR3nt: TGTGCCAGCAGCGCGACAGGGGCCCGCGACACCATATATTTT; CDR3aa: CASSATGARDTIYF
d_gene: -; v_gene: TRBV7-9; j_gene: TRBJ1-2; abundance: once; CDR3nt: TGTGCCAGCAGCTCACACCGGGGCTATGGCTACACCTTC; CDR3aa: CASSSHRGYGYTF
d_gene: -; v_gene: TRBV19; j_gene: TRBJ2-5; abundance: -; CDR3nt: TGTGCCAGTAGCCATGGAGGGAGGGGGCAATGGGAGACCCAGTACTTC; CDR3aa: CASSHGGRGQWETQYF
d_gene: -; v_gene: TRBV7-8; j_gene: TRBJ1-2; abundance: -; CDR3nt: TGTGCCAGCAGCCCGACCGCTTTCTATGGCTACACCTTC; CDR3aa: CASSPTAFYGYTF
d_gene: -; v_gene: TRBV5-6; j_gene: TRBJ1-5; abundance: -; CDR3nt: TGTGCCAGCAGCTCCCTGGGGCAGCCCCAGCATTTT; CDR3aa: CASSSLGQPQHF
d_gene: -; v_gene: TRBV18; j_gene: TRBJ1-3; abundance: -; CDR3nt: TGTGCCAGCTCACCTTACGACAGAACTGGAAACACCATATATTTT; CDR3aa: CASSPYDRTGNTIYF
d_gene: TRBD2; v_gene: TRBV4-2; j_gene: TRBJ2-7; abundance: -; CDR3nt: TGTGCCAGCAGCCAAGATCCCAAGCGGGGAACGAACTACGAGCAGTACTTC; CDR3aa: CASSQDPKRGTNYEQYF
d_gene: -; v_gene: TRBV19; j_gene: TRBJ1-5; abundance: -; CDR3nt: TGTGCCAGTAGTATAGAGTTAGATCAGCCCCAGCATTTT; CDR3aa: CASSIELDQPQHF
d_gene: -; v_gene: TRBV6-5; j_gene: TRBJ2-3; abundance: -; CDR3nt: TGTGCCAGCAGTTACGAGGGGGAGTCCACAGATACGCAGTATTTT; CDR3aa: CASSYEGESTDTQYF
d_gene: -; v_gene: TRBV7-6; j_gene: TRBJ1-1; abundance: -; CDR3nt: TGTGCCAGCAGCTCCGATTATAGCCCCTCAGCTTTCTTT; CDR3aa: CASSSDYSPSAFF
d_gene: -; v_gene: TRBV7-2; j_gene: TRBJ2-1; abundance: -; CDR3nt: TGTGCCAGCAGCTTAGATACCGGACACTACAATGAGCAGTTCTTC; CDR3aa: CASSLDTGHYNEQFF